These 9 T cell receptor beta chains were sequenced from one sample in a study of shared clonotypes between healthy human individuals. Only in-frame clones appear in the TCRdb table, and some are missing; sequencing was by immunoSEQ multiplex PCR. The sample records millions of clones, 85% to 95% being singletons. The sample taken for sequencing was naive CD4+ T cells sorted from blood. Specified subset: CD45RA+ positively selected. All receptors come from a man younger than 35 in good health.

The genes are TRBV5-1 and TRBJ2-5; 8 nucleotides match TRBD2. Per the germline V gene, CDR1 is SGHRS and CDR2 is YFSETQ. The CDR3 contains 15 residues. The trim removed 5 bases at V and 1 base at J, leaving 7 bases unmatched. The chain's CDR3 is CASSNNAGGQETQYF. For the CDR3, the DNA is TGCGCCAGCAGTAACAACGCGGGGGGCCAAGAGACCCAGTACTTC.

This clone appeared once. This chain uses TRBV27 with TRBJ2-7; maybe TRBD2 (6 bases). Trimming left V 4 bases short and J 2 bases short, with 12 bases between. The CDR3 consists of 14 residues. Germline CDR1 is MNHEY and CDR2 is SMNVEV (reference sequence). In DNA, the CDR3 is TGTGCCAGCAGTTCTCTAGCGTTGCCCTACGAGCAGTACTTC. Translation: CASSSLALPYEQYF.

With respect to this clone: Other DNA sequences within the sample encode an identical CDR3. The J gene is TRBJ2-1, the V gene TRBV5-1; 11 nucleotides agree with TRBD2. After removal of 3 bases from V and 5 bases from J, the junction contained 4 bases not matched to a gene. The CDR3 length is 15 residues. Germline V gives CDR1 SGHRS, CDR2 YFSETQ. CDR3 in amino acids: CASSSGTSGNNEQFF. The CDR3 DNA sequence: TGCGCCAGCAGCTCCGGGACTAGCGGAAACAATGAGCAGTTCTTC.

The V gene is TRBV9, the J gene TRBJ1-2; TRBD1 matches 7 bases. CDR3 size: 17 residues. V shed 3 bases and J 1 base; nucleotides not matched to a gene: 12. Germline values: CDR1 SGDLS, CDR2 YYNGEE. The CDR3: CASSAERDRYDNYGYTF. CDR3 coding DNA: TGTGCCAGCAGCGCTGAAAGGGACAGATACGATAACTATGGCTACACCTTC.

This clone came up once. Written as DNA, the CDR3 is TGTGCCTGGAGTGCCGGGACTAGCGGGGTAGAGACCCAGTACTTC. It codes for CAWSAGTSGVETQYF. V gene TRBV30 combines with J gene TRBJ2-5; 13 nucleotides match TRBD2. The CDR3 length is 15 residues. The germline V gene has CDR1 GTSNPN and CDR2 SVGIG (reference sequence). V trimming: 1 base; J trimming: 4 bases; junction bases outside the gene matches: 3. Full variable domain (remainder filled in from reference TRBV30 and TRBJ2-5): SQTIHQWPATLVQPVGSPLSLECTVEGTSNPNLYWYRQAAGRGLQLLFYSVGIGQISSEVPQNLSASRPQDRQFILSSKKLLLSDSGFYLCAWSAGTSGVETQYFGPGTRLLVL.

This chain joins TRBV6-5 and TRBJ1-1, with a weak D call TRBD1 (5 bases). The CDR3 covers 13 residues. In germline, CDR1 is MNHEY, CDR2 SVGAGI. V was shortened by 7 bases and J by 5 bases, with 14 bases between the two germline ends. The CDR3 bases are TGTGCCAGCACCCGAGGACAAAATACTGAAGCTTTCTTT. This translates into CASTRGQNTEAFF.

Only one count was recorded for this clone. The CDR3, as DNA: TGTGCCAGCAGCTTGGCACAGATAAGCTCCTACGAGCAGTACTTC. As protein: CASSLAQISSYEQYF. V gene TRBV11-2 combines with J gene TRBJ2-7; no firm D call. V was clipped by 3 bases and J by 0 bases, with 12 bases between them. Germline-derived CDR1 and CDR2 are SGHAT and FQNNGV. This CDR3 comprises 15 residues.

This clone was found once. V is TRBV18 and J is TRBJ2-7; TRBD2 matches at 10 bases. V lost 0 bases, J lost 3 bases, and 2 bases stayed unmatched. CDR1 is KGHSH, CDR2 LQKENI, per germline. The CDR3 has 15 residues. CDR3 DNA: TGTGCCAGCTCACCACCCTCTAGCGGGAGCTACGAGCAGTACTTC. Translation gives CASSPPSSGSYEQYF.

The gene calls are TRBV5-1 and TRBJ2-1; 13 bases match TRBD2. The CDR3 has 14 residues. V lost 6 bases, J lost 6 bases, and 3 bases stayed unmatched. Germline lookup yields CDR1 SGHRS and CDR2 YFSETQ. CDR3 sequence reads: CASTRTSGSNEQFF. Written as DNA, the CDR3 is TGCGCCAGCACCCGGACTAGCGGGAGCAATGAGCAGTTCTTC.